A few counts support the clone carrying this T cell receptor beta chain. The data were taken from a study of multiple sclerosis patients with progressive multifocal leukoencephalopathy. Sequencing was performed with immunoSEQ multiplex PCR; in TCRdb, only in-frame clones are kept and a portion is missing. The sample has about 30,000 clones, over 85% seen once. CDR1 is SGDLS and CDR2 is YYNGEE in the germline V gene. This CDR3 contains 13 residues. V lost 4 bases and J 1 base, leaving 8 bases between the germline ends. Indicated time point: less than 7 months of natalizumab therapy. This sequence was found in a human donor with multiple sclerosis. The chain uses TRBV9 and TRBJ1-1, with D unresolved. Here the sequenced sample was PBMCs, taken from a patient treated with natalizumab. The CDR3: CASSTQANTEAFF. The CDR3 DNA is TGTGCCAGCAGCACTCAAGCGAACACTGAAGCTTTCTTT.